The sequence of this TCR beta chain was determined in a study of blood T cells in healthy people across ages. Study results and limitations: Using unsorted PBMCs precluded a conclusive naive versus antigen-experienced comparison. Older individuals had lower TCR beta diversity per million T cells (the decline was roughly linear).

Ten or more counts support this clonotype. The antigen is unknown. Then a second PCR, running roughly 7 to 11 cycles, was carried out with a sample-barcoded 5' primer and a J-beta primer mix. TCRdb re-derived calls from the 5' RACE reads in MiXCR, one entry per CDR3 protein. There are just under 900,000 distinct CDR3 sequences in the sample; more than 25% occur only once, and 15% to 20% lies in the top ten. The germline V gene has CDR1 SQVTM and CDR2 ANQGSEA. The CDR3 contains 11 residues. V was pared by 7 bases and J by 6 bases, with 10 bases between. The V gene is TRBV29-1, the J gene TRBJ2-1; possible D gene TRBD2, 5 bases. The sequencing input was blood. This receptor was identified in an elderly woman in good health. The CDR3 nucleotides are TGCAGCGGAGGCCGGGGCAATGAGCAGTTCTTC. Translated, it gives CSGGRGNEQFF.